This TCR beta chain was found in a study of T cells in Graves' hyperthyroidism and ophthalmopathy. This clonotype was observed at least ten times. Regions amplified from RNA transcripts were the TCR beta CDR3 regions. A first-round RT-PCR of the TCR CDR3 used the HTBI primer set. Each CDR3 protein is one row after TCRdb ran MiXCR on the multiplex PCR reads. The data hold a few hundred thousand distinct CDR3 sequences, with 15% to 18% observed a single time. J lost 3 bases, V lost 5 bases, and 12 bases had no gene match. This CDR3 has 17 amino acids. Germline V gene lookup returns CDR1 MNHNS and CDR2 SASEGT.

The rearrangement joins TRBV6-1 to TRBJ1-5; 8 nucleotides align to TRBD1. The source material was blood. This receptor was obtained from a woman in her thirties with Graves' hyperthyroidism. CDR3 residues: CASSLTGAPPSNQPQHF. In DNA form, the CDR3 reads TGTGCCAGCAGTTTGACAGGGGCGCCTCCGTCCAATCAGCCCCAGCATTTT.